The source of this T cell receptor beta chain is a study of neoadjuvant anti-PD-1 for oral cavity cancer. Study-level points and caveats: Pretreatment Treg/Th17 ratio correlated inversely with post-treatment tumor clonality.

This CDR3 contains 14 residues. V lost 4 bases to trimming and J lost 3 bases; unmatched junction nucleotides: 6. CDR1 is LNHDA, CDR2 SQIVND, per germline (reference sequence). On this clone: Its antigen is not identified.

Sequenced by immunoSEQ multiplex PCR; TCRdb stores in-frame clones only, minus some. This table holds 84,000 or so clones, about four fifths found once. Sequencing was performed on PBMCs, taken before nivolumab (anti-PD-1) treatment. This TCR was sampled from a person between 40 and 80 years old with oral cavity squamous cell carcinoma. This chain uses TRBV19 with TRBJ2-7, with 7 positions matching TRBD1. CDR3 sequence (DNA): TGTGCCAGTAGTAAGGGACAGAGTATCTACGAGCAGTACTTC. Amino acids: CASSKGQSIYEQYF.